This T cell receptor beta chain came from a study of blood T cell repertoires in COVID-19. Study context: Material from acute and convalescent COVID-19 was sourced from the United States, Italy and Spain.

Source study methods: Scientists estimated how many nucleated cells there were by amplifying reference gene primers. TCRdb keeps only in-frame clones here, not all; method: immunoSEQ multiplex PCR. V and J calls and clone size are as listed in that table; D and trimming were resolved from the DNA. The table includes 150,000 to 200,000 clones, 70% to 90% detected once. The V gene's germline CDR1 is SGHTA and CDR2 FQGNSA. V dropped 5 bases and J dropped 2 bases, with 16 bases sitting between them. The CDR3 is 15 amino acids. The genes are TRBV7-2 and TRBJ2-7; TRBD2 might be the D (6 bases). The sequence was collected from a human donor with active or convalescent COVID-19. The donor label of this sample is uncertain. The sequenced sample was peripheral blood. This chain's CDR3 is CASSPGLPATYEQYF. The CDR3 DNA reads as TGTGCCAGCAGCCCGGGACTCCCCGCAACCTACGAGCAGTACTTC. The entire variable domain, with the rest obtained from reference TRBV7-2 and TRBJ2-7, is as follows: GAGVSQSPSNKVTEKGKDVELRCDPISGHTALYWYRQSLGQGLEFLIYFQGNSAPDKSGLPSDRFSAERTGGSVSTLTIQRTQQEDSAVYLCASSPGLPATYEQYFGPGTRLTVT.